This TCR beta chain was identified during a study of blood T cell repertoires in COVID-19. Study-wide background: Sites across the United States, Italy and Spain contributed samples from acute and convalescent COVID-19. PBMCs, B-cell-depleted T cells, or T cells provided the cDNA or gDNA that made up the material.

The authors' processing: Amplification of reference gene primers was used by the study to estimate nucleated cell counts. Clones were sequenced by immunoSEQ multiplex PCR, and TCRdb holds only the in-frame ones, with some missing. Clonal size and the V and J genes are those of that table, whereas D and trimming came from the DNA. Found here are around 190,000 clones, approximately 91% of them singletons; the top ten hold around 1.5%. V was clipped by 0 bases and J by 5 bases, with 7 bases between them. Germline V gene data show CDR1 as MNHNS and CDR2 as SASEGT. This CDR3 contains 13 residues. The specimen sequenced was peripheral blood. The chain uses TRBV6-1 and TRBJ1-1; D not resolved. The receptor was isolated from a man between 18 and 29 years old with active or convalescent COVID-19. Here the CDR3 DNA reads TGTGCCAGCAGTGAAGCGCGGGTGACTGAAGCTTTCTTT. Translation gives CASSEARVTEAFF.